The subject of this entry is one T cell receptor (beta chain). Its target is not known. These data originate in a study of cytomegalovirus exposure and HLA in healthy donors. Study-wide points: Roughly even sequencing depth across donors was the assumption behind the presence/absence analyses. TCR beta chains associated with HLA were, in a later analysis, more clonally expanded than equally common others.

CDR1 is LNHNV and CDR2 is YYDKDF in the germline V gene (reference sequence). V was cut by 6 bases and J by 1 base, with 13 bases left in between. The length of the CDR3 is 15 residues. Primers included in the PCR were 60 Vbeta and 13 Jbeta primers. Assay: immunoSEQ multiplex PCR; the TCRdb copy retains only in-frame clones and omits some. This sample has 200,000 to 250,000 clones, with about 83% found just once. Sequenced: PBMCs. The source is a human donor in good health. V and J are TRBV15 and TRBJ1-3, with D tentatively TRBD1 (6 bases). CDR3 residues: CATSPQGSSGNTIYF. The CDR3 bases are TGTGCCACCAGTCCACAGGGAAGTTCTGGAAACACCATATATTTT.